The present TCR beta chain was sequenced within a study of T cell responses to AZD1222 COVID-19 vaccine. Using immunoSEQ multiplex PCR, the repertoire was profiled, and TCRdb retains in-frame clones only, with some absent. Of 190,000 or so clones in the sample, approximately 90% were seen once. Germline-derived CDR1 and CDR2 are MNHEY and SVGAGI. The CDR3 length is 15 residues. Trimming took 6 bases from V and 0 from J, leaving 11 bases between them. The chain recombines TRBV6-5 with TRBJ2-2, with D perhaps matching TRBD2 (6 bases). The sequence was obtained from an adult who received the AZD1222 COVID-19 vaccine. The input for sequencing was peripheral blood, taken 28 days after the second AZD1222 dose. CDR3 region: CASRGGVANTGELFF. The CDR3 bases are TGTGCCAGCAGGGGCGGGGTCGCGAACACCGGGGAGCTGTTTTTT.